Following are 7 T cell receptor beta chains from one sample sequenced in a study of CD8 T cells in ankylosing spondylitis. TCRdb recomputed calls from the 5' RACE reads with MiXCR, one row per CDR3 protein. The table includes a few hundred thousand distinct CDR3 sequences, approximately 20% detected once. Whole-study findings and limits: The study identified a TCR beta motif of about eight highly homologous variants that appeared characteristic of ankylosing spondylitis blood.

These receptors' targets are unknown. Sequencing was done on a sample of blood, either unsorted or a sorted T cell fraction (not recorded which). The receptor source for this set is a male donor with ankylosing spondylitis.

This clonotype was counted between two and nine times. The rearrangement uses TRBV6-1 and TRBJ2-3, with D hard to call. Germline V gene lookup returns CDR1 MNHNS and CDR2 SASEGT. With 8 bases removed from V and 6 bases from J, the gap between germline ends came to 12 bases. The CDR3 sequence is 12 residues long. DNA for the CDR3: TGTGCCAGCGCTCCCTCCACCGATACGCAGTATTTT. It is translated as CASAPSTDTQYF.

This sequence joins TRBV5-1 and TRBJ2-7, with 11 bases fitting TRBD1. The germline V gene has CDR1 SGHRS and CDR2 YFSETQ. Unmatched junction bases numbered 9, after V lost 0 bases and J lost 7 bases. The CDR3 has 16 amino acids. The CDR3 DNA reads TGCGCCAGCAGCTTGGTGGGGACAGGGGGTTTCGGGGAGCAGTACTTC. This gives the protein CASSLVGTGGFGEQYF.

Notes on this clonotype: A much larger clone differs from this one at a single base, so this may be a read error. The genes are TRBV2 and TRBJ2-3; D remains ambiguous. Germline-derived CDR1 and CDR2 are SNHLY and FYNNEI. The CDR3 runs to 11 residues. V gave up 7 bases and J gave up 0 bases, with 2 bases separating them. The CDR3 sequence: CASISTDTQYF. CDR3 DNA sequence: TGTGCCAGCATAAGCACAGATACGCAGTATTTT.

The rearrangement joins TRBV21-1 to TRBJ2-3; TRBD2, the D gene given by the table, was not confirmed from the DNA. TRBV21-1 is reported as a pseudogene. This CDR3 contains 17 residues. The CDR3 is CASSFLPSRVNTDTQYF. The CDR3 DNA follows: TGTGCCAGCAGCTTCTTGCCTAGCCGGGTGAACACAGATACGCAGTATTTT.

In its sample, this clonotype was seen many times. V is TRBV29-1 and J is TRBJ2-5, with TRBD2 matching 7 bases. The ends lost 6 bases at V and 1 base at J; junction bases unmatched: 8. The CDR3 has 14 residues. Germline CDR1 and CDR2: SQVTM and ANQGSEA. CDR3 sequence: CSVSRRERQETQYF. The CDR3 region has the DNA TGCAGCGTCTCACGGCGGGAGCGCCAAGAGACCCAGTACTTC.

The rearrangement uses TRBV20-1 and TRBJ1-1; TRBD1 aligns across 9 bases. The CDR3 is 16 amino acids. V lost 4 bases and J lost 3; bases outside the gene matches: 12. Germline V gene lookup returns CDR1 DFQATT and CDR2 SNEGSKA (reference sequence). The CDR3 DNA reads TGCAGTGCTATTTACAGGGGGCGCGGGTTGGACACTGAAGCTTTCTTT. Its translation: CSAIYRGRGLDTEAFF.

The chain is built from TRBV7-3 and TRBJ2-7; no clear D. The germline V and J ends were trimmed by 5 bases and 2 bases, with 10 bases remaining between them. The CDR3 extends over 13 amino acids. Germline values: CDR1 SGHTA, CDR2 FQGTGA. As DNA, the CDR3 is TGTGCCAGCAGCCCTACGGCAACCTACGAGCAGTACTTC. Its translation: CASSPTATYEQYF. The variable domain in full, with the rest retrieved from reference TRBV7-3 and TRBJ2-7, is GAGVSQTPSNKVTEKGKYVELRCDPISGHTALYWYRQSLGQGPEFLIYFQGTGAADDSGLPNDRFFAVRPEGSVSTLKIQRTERGDSAVYLCASSPTATYEQYFGPGTRLTVT.